What follows are 8 T cell receptor beta chains derived from one specimen sequenced in a study of OX40 agonist ivuxolimab in advanced cancers. The assay was immunoSEQ multiplex PCR, and TCRdb's table has in-frame clones only and misses some. The sample has fewer than 50,000 clones, 85% to 95% seen once. The sample here was CD4+ or CD8+ T cells sorted from blood, taken in a trial of the OX40 agonist ivuxolimab. These receptors were obtained from an adult with an advanced solid tumor such as melanoma, head and neck, liver or kidney cancer.

The V call is TRBV7-8, the J call TRBJ2-4, with TRBD2 matching 9 bases. There are 17 residues in the CDR3. With V trimmed by 1 base and J by 5 bases, 9 bases remained unmatched. Germline CDR1 is SGHVS and CDR2 is FQNEAQ. This CDR3 is CASSLVQREDYQNIQYF. For the CDR3, the DNA is TGTGCCAGCAGCTTAGTGCAGCGGGAGGACTACCAAAACATTCAGTACTTC.

The genes are TRBV28 and TRBJ2-1, with 7 bases lining up with TRBD2. Germline loops: CDR1 MDHEN, CDR2 SYDVKM. V was pared by 3 bases and J by 4 bases, with 9 bases of the junction left unmatched. The CDR3 loop spans 16 amino acids. Here the CDR3 DNA reads TGTGCCAGCAGTTTCGTCGGGGGAGGGCCTTACAATGAGCAGTTCTTC. Its translation: CASSFVGGGPYNEQFF.

The gene calls are TRBV11-2 and TRBJ2-5, with D perhaps TRBD1 (6 bases). The ends were cut back, 5 bases at V and 3 bases at J, with 10 bases in the middle. CDR3 length equals 13 residues. CDR1 and CDR2 (germline): SGHAT, FQNNGV. The CDR3 sequence: CASSPRTEETQYF. Here the CDR3 DNA reads TGTGCCAGCAGCCCAAGGACAGAAGAGACCCAGTACTTC.

The rearrangement links TRBV13 to TRBJ2-5; 9 bases agree with TRBD1. The germline CDR1 and CDR2 sequences are PRHDT and FYEKMQ (reference sequence). The trim removed 5 bases at V and 1 base at J, leaving 5 bases unmatched. The CDR3 has 15 amino acids. DNA for the CDR3: TGTGCCAGCAGCGATGACAGGGGGATCCAAGAGACCCAGTACTTC. Its protein is CASSDDRGIQETQYF.

The chain combines TRBV29-1 with TRBJ2-7; D gene unclear. The ends were cut back, 4 bases at V and 0 bases at J, with 10 bases in the middle. The CDR3 covers 13 residues. Germline V gene data show CDR1 as SQVTM and CDR2 as ANQGSEA. This CDR3 reads CSVGSSDSYEQYF. The CDR3 nucleotides are TGCAGCGTTGGGTCCTCAGACTCCTACGAGCAGTACTTC.

The genes are TRBV29-1 and TRBJ2-7, with D perhaps TRBD1 (6 bases). Trimming took off 0 bases at V and 2 bases at J, with 8 bases between the two ends. Germline assignment: CDR1 SQVTM and CDR2 ANQGSEA. The length of the CDR3 is 13 residues. The CDR3 sequence is CSVEEGGAYEQYF. As DNA, the CDR3 is TGCAGCGTTGAAGAAGGGGGAGCCTACGAGCAGTACTTC.

This sequence joins TRBV5-6 and TRBJ1-5; 7 bases align to TRBD1. The CDR3 runs 14 residues. Germline V gives CDR1 SGHDT, CDR2 YYEEEE. With V trimmed by 3 bases and J by 7 bases, 7 bases remained unmatched. CDR3 bases: TGTGCCAGCAGCTCCACAGGGGAGGGGCAGCCCCAGCATTTT. Translation gives CASSSTGEGQPQHF. The full variable domain, in which reference TRBV5-6 and TRBJ1-5 provide the parts outside the CDR3, is DAGVTQSPTHLIKTRGQQVTLRCSPKSGHDTVSWYQQALGQGPQFIFQYYEEEERQRGNFPDRFSGHQFPNYSSELNVNALLLGDSALYLCASSSTGEGQPQHFGDGTRLSIL.

This clone was counted a single time. The chain is built from TRBV28 and TRBJ2-7, with D maybe TRBD2 (6 bases). Deletions cut 8 bases from V and 1 base from J, with 12 bases between. CDR1 is MDHEN, CDR2 SYDVKM, per germline. This CDR3 spans 13 amino acids. CDR3 amino acids: CASSIAASYEQYF. The CDR3 coding sequence is TGTGCCAGCTCTATAGCGGCATCCTACGAGCAGTACTTC.